A single sample is the source of the 29 T cell receptor beta chains below, sequenced in a study of blood T cell repertoires in COVID-19. The repertoire was sequenced with immunoSEQ multiplex PCR; TCRdb's copy has only in-frame clones and lacks some. The sample lists some 350,000 clones, roughly 90% occurring once. Sequencing was performed on peripheral blood. The receptors here all came from a woman aged 25 to 45 with COVID-19, enrolled during active disease.

This clone was seen only a few times. V and J are TRBV11-3 and TRBJ1-4; TRBD1 might be the D (6 bases). Trimming took off 4 bases at V and 4 bases at J, with 19 bases between the two ends. The length of the CDR3 is 17 residues. CDR1 and CDR2 from the germline V gene are SGHNT and YENEEA. The CDR3 sequence is CASSSRDEGDFNEKLFF. CDR3 nucleotides: TGTGCCAGCAGCTCTCGGGACGAGGGGGATTTTAATGAAAAACTGTTTTTT.

The CDR3 DNA reads as TGCAGCGTTGAGGCCGGGGAAGGCTACGAGCAGTACTTC. This gives the protein CSVEAGEGYEQYF. The chain couples TRBV29-1 to TRBJ2-7; possibly TRBD2 for D (5 bases). Germline lookup yields CDR1 SQVTM and CDR2 ANQGSEA. This CDR3 region has 13 residues. Trimming cost V 3 bases and J 3 bases, with 12 bases left between them.

The rearrangement links TRBV18 to TRBJ2-3, with D perhaps matching TRBD1 (6 bases). The CDR3 is 15 residues long. The germline V gene encodes CDR1 KGHSH and CDR2 LQKENI. Deletions cut 4 bases from V and 1 base from J, with 12 bases between. CDR3 in DNA: TGTGCCAGCTCACGATATCAGGGGCGCACAGATACGCAGTATTTT. As protein: CASSRYQGRTDTQYF.

The V and J genes are TRBV10-3 and TRBJ1-1; perhaps TRBD1 as D (5 bases). CDR1 and CDR2 from the germline V gene are ENHRY and SYGVKD. Trimming took off 4 bases at V and 5 bases at J, with 17 bases between the two ends. The CDR3 totals 15 residues. CDR3 region: CAISASQGQGTEAFF. CDR3 sequence (DNA): TGTGCCATCAGTGCGTCCCAGGGCCAAGGAACTGAAGCTTTCTTT.

This chain uses TRBV27 with TRBJ2-2; D not resolved. CDR3 length: 13 residues. The ends were cut back, 2 bases at V and 6 bases at J, with 7 bases in the middle. CDR1 is MNHEY, CDR2 SMNVEV, per germline (reference sequence). In DNA form, the CDR3 reads TGTGCCAGCAGTTTAGCGCAGGCCGGGGAGCTGTTTTTT. Encoded protein: CASSLAQAGELFF.

The V gene is TRBV3-1 (or the pseudogene TRBV3-2), the J gene TRBJ2-3; D possibly corresponds to TRBD2 (5 bases). This CDR3 is 15 amino acids long. Looked up from germline, CDR1 is LGHDT and CDR2 is YNNKEL (reference sequence). The V end was cut by 4 bases, the J end by 1 base, with 12 bases between. CDR3 loop: CASSLRGSGTDTQYF. DNA of the CDR3: TGTGCCAGCAGCCTCCGTGGTAGCGGCACAGATACGCAGTATTTT.

The chain carries TRBV7-6 and TRBJ2-1, with D possibly TRBD2 on 5 matching bases. The CDR3 sequence is 16 residues long. The germline V gene has CDR1 SGHVS and CDR2 FNYEAQ. The V and J ends lost 6 bases and 4 bases respectively, with 19 bases between them. This CDR3 reads CASRGSAEGRYNEQFF. DNA for the CDR3: TGTGCCAGCAGGGGGTCAGCGGAAGGACGGTACAATGAGCAGTTCTTC. The full variable domain, its missing parts supplied by reference TRBV7-6 and TRBJ2-1, is GAGVSQSPRYKVTKRGQDVALRCDPISGHVSLYWYRQALGQGPEFLTYFNYEAQQDKSGLPNDRFSAERPEGSISTLTIQRTEQRDSAMYRCASRGSAEGRYNEQFFGPGTRLTVL.

The genes are TRBV24-1 and TRBJ1-2; 8 bases agree with TRBD1. The CDR3 length is 16 residues. With 5 bases clipped from V and 2 bases from J, the junction kept 9 bases outside the gene matches. Germline-derived CDR1 and CDR2 are KGHDR and SFDVKD. The CDR3 DNA sequence: TGTGCCACCAGTGGGGTGCGACAGGGGAGGAACTATGGCTACACCTTC. Encoded protein: CATSGVRQGRNYGYTF.

CDR3 nucleotides: TGTGCCAGCAGTTTTACAGGCTCCCTTAGCATATATTTT. Its translation: CASSFTGSLSIYF. The V and J genes are TRBV28 and TRBJ1-3, with D possibly TRBD1 on 5 matching bases. Germline CDR1 reads MDHEN; CDR2 reads SYDVKM. V was shortened by 3 bases and J by 12 bases, with 15 bases between the two germline ends. CDR3 length: 13 amino acids. Filled out from reference TRBV28 and TRBJ1-3, the complete variable domain reads DVKVTQSSRYLVKRTGEKVFLECVQDMDHENMFWYRQDPGLGLRLIYFSYDVKMKEKGDIPEGYSVSREKKERFSLILESASTNQTSMYLCASSFTGSLSIYFGEGSWLTVV.

The rearrangement links TRBV5-8 to TRBJ2-3; D might be TRBD1 (5 bases). Germline CDR1 reads SGHTS; CDR2 reads YDEGEE. The CDR3 is 15 residues long. V lost 1 base, J lost 3 bases, and 12 bases lay in between. The CDR3 DNA sequence: TGTGCCAGCAGCTTGTATCAGGGCTCGACAGATACGCAGTATTTT. Translation gives CASSLYQGSTDTQYF.

V usage is TRBV7-2 and J usage is TRBJ1-3, with 11 nucleotides matching TRBD1. The CDR3 length is 16 residues. The V and J ends lost 2 bases and 2 bases, in that order; junction bases with no gene match: 2. CDR1 is SGHTA, CDR2 FQGNSA, per germline. The CDR3 DNA follows: TGTGCCAGCAGCTTAATGGGACAGGGGGCTGGAAACACCATATATTTT. Translation: CASSLMGQGAGNTIYF.

The chain uses TRBV19 and TRBJ2-6; D is unresolved. Trimming stripped 1 base from V and 0 bases from J, with 4 bases between. Germline V CDR1 and CDR2: LNHDA, SQIVND (reference sequence). The CDR3 sequence is 15 residues long. The CDR3 region is CASSIANSGANVLTF. CDR3 coding DNA: TGTGCCAGTAGTATAGCTAACTCTGGGGCCAACGTCCTGACTTTC. Based on the CDR3 plus reference TRBV19 and TRBJ2-6, the full variable domain is DGGITQSPKYLFRKEGQNVTLSCEQNLNHDAMYWYRQDPGQGLRLIYYSQIVNDFQKGDIAEGYSVSREKKESFPLTVTSAQKNPTAFYLCASSIANSGANVLTFGAGSRLTVL.

The CDR3, as DNA: TGTGCCAGCAGTGAACCCAAGCGGGAGCCCTACAATGAGCAGTTCTTC. As protein: CASSEPKREPYNEQFF. The rearrangement joins TRBV6-4 to TRBJ2-1, with TRBD2 identical over 8 bases. The V gene end was trimmed by 3 bases and the J gene end by 2 bases; junction bases not matched to a gene: 6. Germline assignment: CDR1 MRHNA and CDR2 SNTAGT. The CDR3 spans 16 residues.

The chain recombines TRBV11-3 with TRBJ1-2; D is unresolved. From germline, CDR1 is SGHNT and CDR2 YENEEA. The CDR3 has 14 amino acids. With 2 bases removed from V and 4 bases from J, the gap between germline ends came to 11 bases. The CDR3 region has the DNA TGTGCCAGCAGCTTACCCGACGGAGGCTATGGCTACACCTTC. This codes for CASSLPDGGYGYTF.

This chain links TRBV19 with TRBJ2-1, with 7 bases that match TRBD2. CDR1 and CDR2 from the germline V gene are LNHDA and SQIVND (reference sequence). Trimming cost V 4 bases and J 2 bases; bases outside gene matches: 11. This CDR3 region has 17 residues. The DNA for the CDR3 is TGTGCCAGTAGTACCCTGGCGGCTAGCGGAACCTACAATGAGCAGTTCTTC. Its translation is CASSTLAASGTYNEQFF.

The J gene is TRBJ2-3, the V gene TRBV5-5; 7 nucleotides align to TRBD2. This CDR3 has 15 amino acids. Trimming at V came to 6 bases and at J to 1 base, leaving 8 bases not matched to a gene. CDR1 is SGHKS, CDR2 YYEKEE, per germline (reference sequence). The CDR3 here is CASNARSGGTDTQYF. As DNA, the CDR3 is TGTGCCAGCAACGCCCGCAGCGGGGGCACAGATACGCAGTATTTT.

This chain uses TRBV6-1 with TRBJ1-5; TRBD1 might be the D (6 bases). This CDR3 is built from 18 residues. Trimming removed 3 bases from V and 2 bases from J, with 20 bases in between. Germline assignment: CDR1 MNHNS and CDR2 SASEGT. The CDR3 reads CASSEFGGRGVGNQPQHF. The CDR3 region has the DNA TGTGCCAGCAGTGAGTTCGGGGGGCGGGGTGTGGGCAATCAGCCCCAGCATTTT.

The chain combines TRBV7-2 with TRBJ2-1; D perhaps matches TRBD1 (7 bases). The CDR3 consists of 15 residues. The germline V gene encodes CDR1 SGHTA and CDR2 FQGNSA. V lost 5 bases, J lost 10 bases, and 21 bases lay in between. CDR3 nucleotides: TGTGCCAGCAGCCAGAGACAGGGAGGCCGGGACGAGCAGTTCTTC. This sequence encodes CASSQRQGGRDEQFF.

The chain links TRBV6-5 to TRBJ2-7; D is uncertain. CDR3 length: 15 amino acids. Germline V gene sequence: CDR1 MNHEY, CDR2 SVGAGI. The V end was cut by 0 bases, the J end by 0 bases, with 9 bases between. This CDR3 is CASSYSYSRSYEQYF. The DNA of the CDR3 is TGTGCCAGCAGTTACTCGTACAGCCGCTCCTACGAGCAGTACTTC.

This sequence joins TRBV6-2 or TRBV6-3 and TRBJ2-2; 12 nucleotides match TRBD2. The CDR3 is 15 amino acids. In germline, CDR1 is MNHEY, CDR2 SVGEGT. The trim removed 4 bases at V and 9 bases at J, leaving 6 bases unmatched. CDR3 amino acids: CASSWTSGMLRELFF. For the CDR3, the DNA is TGTGCCAGCAGTTGGACTAGCGGGATGTTAAGGGAGCTGTTTTTT.

This sequence joins TRBV2 and TRBJ2-2; maybe TRBD1 (6 bases). V was trimmed by 5 bases and J by 6 bases, leaving 10 bases between them. The CDR3 runs 13 residues. Germline-derived CDR1 and CDR2 are SNHLY and FYNNEI. The CDR3: CASSYRAAGELFF. The CDR3 DNA reads as TGTGCCAGCAGTTACAGGGCCGCCGGGGAGCTGTTTTTT.

This chain uses TRBV3-1 (or the pseudogene TRBV3-2) with TRBJ1-3; D ambiguous. This CDR3 is built from 15 residues. CDR1 is LGHDT and CDR2 is YNNKEL in the germline V gene (reference sequence). V lost 1 base, J lost 1 base, and 8 bases lay in between. The CDR3 DNA reads as TGTGCCAGCAGCCAAGTTGTCCAGTCTGGAAACACCATATATTTT. It specifies CASSQVVQSGNTIYF.

J is TRBJ2-7 and V is TRBV12-3 or TRBV12-4; TRBD1 matches 8 bases. This CDR3 has 12 residues. With V trimmed by 5 bases and J by 7 bases, 4 bases remained unmatched. The CDR3 region has the DNA TGTGCCAGCAGTCGGACAGGGAGGGAGCAGTACTTC. Amino acid sequence: CASSRTGREQYF.

This chain joins TRBV30 and TRBJ2-7, with D tentatively TRBD2 (7 bases). Trimming took off 3 bases at V and 3 bases at J, with 18 bases between the two ends. This CDR3 contains 15 residues. Germline CDR1 is GTSNPN and CDR2 is SVGIG (reference sequence). In DNA, the CDR3 is TGTGCCTGGAGGGAGTGGCGGGGGCCGTACTACGAGCAGTACTTC. Its translation: CAWREWRGPYYEQYF.

V gene TRBV3-1 (or the pseudogene TRBV3-2) combines with J gene TRBJ1-2, with a tentative D call TRBD1 (5 bases). Trimming pared 0 bases from V and 4 bases from J, leaving 12 bases between. Germline assignment: CDR1 LGHDT and CDR2 YNNKEL (reference sequence). The CDR3 is 15 residues long. CDR3 loop: CASSQDIGGSYGYTF. The CDR3 DNA follows: TGTGCCAGCAGCCAAGATATCGGGGGGAGCTATGGCTACACCTTC.

The genes are TRBV10-3 and TRBJ1-1, with D maybe TRBD1 (5 bases). This CDR3 comprises 14 residues. The germline V and J ends were trimmed by 3 bases and 4 bases, with 12 bases remaining between them. Germline lookup yields CDR1 ENHRY and CDR2 SYGVKD. The CDR3 reads CAISEGEGSTEAFF. The DNA of the CDR3 is TGTGCCATCAGTGAAGGGGAAGGAAGCACTGAAGCTTTCTTT.

The rearrangement links TRBV7-2 to TRBJ2-5, with 9 positions matching TRBD2. V was pared by 4 bases and J by 7 bases, with 7 bases of the junction left unmatched. CDR3 length equals 14 residues. Germline lookup yields CDR1 SGHTA and CDR2 FQGNSA. CDR3 in DNA: TGTGCCAGCAGCTCCGGGACTAGCCGCGGGACCCAGTACTTC. Translating it yields CASSSGTSRGTQYF.

In this sample, this clone turned up once. The rearrangement joins TRBV28 to TRBJ2-5, with 11 bases aligning to TRBD2. The CDR3 contains 16 residues. In germline, CDR1 is MDHEN, CDR2 SYDVKM. Losses at the gene ends were 7 bases for V and 1 base for J; bases not matched to a gene: 8. The CDR3 DNA sequence: TGTGCCAGCACCACTACTAGCGGGGGATTCCAAGAGACCCAGTACTTC. Translation gives CASTTTSGGFQETQYF.

The rearrangement links TRBV7-2 to TRBJ1-2, with D possibly TRBD1 on 5 matching bases. The ends were cut back, 8 bases at V and 0 bases at J, with 13 bases in the middle. Germline lookup yields CDR1 SGHTA and CDR2 FQGNSA. There are 14 residues in the CDR3. The CDR3, as DNA: TGTGCCAGCGCGGGGGACGCCGCTAACTATGGCTACACCTTC. Protein product: CASAGDAANYGYTF.